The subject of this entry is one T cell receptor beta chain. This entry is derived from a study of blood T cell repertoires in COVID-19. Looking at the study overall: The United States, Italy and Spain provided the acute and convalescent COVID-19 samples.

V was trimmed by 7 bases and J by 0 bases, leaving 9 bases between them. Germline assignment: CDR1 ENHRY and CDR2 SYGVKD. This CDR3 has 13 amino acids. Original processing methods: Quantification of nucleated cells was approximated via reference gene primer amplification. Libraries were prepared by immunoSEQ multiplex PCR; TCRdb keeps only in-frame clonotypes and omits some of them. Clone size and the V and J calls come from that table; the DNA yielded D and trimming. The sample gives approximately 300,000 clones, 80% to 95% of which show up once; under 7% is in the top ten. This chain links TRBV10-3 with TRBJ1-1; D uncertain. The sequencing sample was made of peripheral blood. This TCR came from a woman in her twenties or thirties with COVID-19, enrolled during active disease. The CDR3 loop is CAIKSNLNTEAFF. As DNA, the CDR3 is TGTGCCATCAAGAGTAACCTGAACACTGAAGCTTTCTTT.